This T cell receptor beta chain was sequenced for a study of PD-1 blockade in classical Hodgkin lymphoma. The repertoire was sequenced with immunoSEQ multiplex PCR; TCRdb's copy has only in-frame clones and lacks some. The repertoire has about 8,000 clones, approximately 80% of them found once; the top ten carry roughly 46%. As for time point: cycle 4 day 1 (C4D1), after 6 weeks of nivolumab. All patients experienced relapse after autologous stem cell transplantation, and brentuximab vedotin exposure was variable. For this clone: Antigen specificity is unknown.

Germline assignment: CDR1 MGHRA and CDR2 YSYEKL. The CDR3 is 15 amino acids. V was shortened by 2 bases and J by 1 base, with 6 bases between the two germline ends. General study findings and limits: Diminished baseline TCR diversity has been reported in newly diagnosed patients relative to healthy donors.

The genes are TRBV4-1 and TRBJ2-6; D might be TRBD1 (5 bases). This receptor was identified in a human donor with classical Hodgkin lymphoma. This sample comprised peripheral blood mononuclear cells (PBMCs), obtained before the fourth cycle of nivolumab. For the CDR3, the DNA is TGCGCCAGCAGCCAACCAGGGTCTGGGGCCAACGTCCTGACTTTC. Translation gives CASSQPGSGANVLTF.